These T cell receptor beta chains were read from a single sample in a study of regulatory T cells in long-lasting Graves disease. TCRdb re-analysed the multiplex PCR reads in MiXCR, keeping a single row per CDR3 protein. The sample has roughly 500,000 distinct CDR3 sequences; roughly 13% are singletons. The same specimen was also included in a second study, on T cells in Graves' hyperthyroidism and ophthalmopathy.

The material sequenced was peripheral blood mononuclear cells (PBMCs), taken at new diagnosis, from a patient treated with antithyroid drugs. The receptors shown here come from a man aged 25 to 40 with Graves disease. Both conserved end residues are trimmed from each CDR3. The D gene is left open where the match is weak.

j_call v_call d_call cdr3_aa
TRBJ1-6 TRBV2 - ASSVTEFNSPLH
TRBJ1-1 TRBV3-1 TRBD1 ASSHRTGGDTEAF
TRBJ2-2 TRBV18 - ASSPPGLANTGELF
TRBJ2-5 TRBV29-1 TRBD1 SVEGQSGTQY
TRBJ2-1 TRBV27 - ASSPGAGRSYNEQF
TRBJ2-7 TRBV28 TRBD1 ASSFGTGTYEQY
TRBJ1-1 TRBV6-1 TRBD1 ASSQDPGQGNTEAF
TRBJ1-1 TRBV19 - ASSIGGRITEAF
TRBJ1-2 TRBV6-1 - ASTNNVGGYT
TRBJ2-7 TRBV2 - ASKEQDGAYEQY
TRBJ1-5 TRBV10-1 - AQGGQPQH
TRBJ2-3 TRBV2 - ASGLADTQY
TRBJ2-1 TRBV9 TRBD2 ASSEIESGRLYEQF
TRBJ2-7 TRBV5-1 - ASSRGLFSYEQY
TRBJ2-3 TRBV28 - ASTHKSTDTQY
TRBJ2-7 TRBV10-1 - ASSDSRLSYEQY
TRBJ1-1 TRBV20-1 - SAPLRYRRSNTEAF
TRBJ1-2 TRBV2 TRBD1 ASVEGARGYT
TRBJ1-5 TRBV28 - ASKSRASQPQH
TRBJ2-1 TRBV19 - ASGPDRIYNEQF
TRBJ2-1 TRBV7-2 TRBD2 ASSLRPAGVGYNEQF
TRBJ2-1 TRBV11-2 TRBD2 ASSLEISWREGQDGF
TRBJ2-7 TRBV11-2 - ASSLTYYEQY
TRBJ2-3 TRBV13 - ASSVRQSDTQY
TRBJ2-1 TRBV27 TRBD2 ASSSDLAVYYNEQF
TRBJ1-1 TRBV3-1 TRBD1 ASSPRTGTNTEAF
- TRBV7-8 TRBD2 ASSLGAGGQGTQY
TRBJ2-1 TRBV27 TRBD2 ASSFLAGGYNEQF
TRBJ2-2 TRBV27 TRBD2 ASSLREGGELF
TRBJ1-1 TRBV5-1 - ASTLGRSNTEAF
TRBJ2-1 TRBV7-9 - ASSPSPTGAKGEQF